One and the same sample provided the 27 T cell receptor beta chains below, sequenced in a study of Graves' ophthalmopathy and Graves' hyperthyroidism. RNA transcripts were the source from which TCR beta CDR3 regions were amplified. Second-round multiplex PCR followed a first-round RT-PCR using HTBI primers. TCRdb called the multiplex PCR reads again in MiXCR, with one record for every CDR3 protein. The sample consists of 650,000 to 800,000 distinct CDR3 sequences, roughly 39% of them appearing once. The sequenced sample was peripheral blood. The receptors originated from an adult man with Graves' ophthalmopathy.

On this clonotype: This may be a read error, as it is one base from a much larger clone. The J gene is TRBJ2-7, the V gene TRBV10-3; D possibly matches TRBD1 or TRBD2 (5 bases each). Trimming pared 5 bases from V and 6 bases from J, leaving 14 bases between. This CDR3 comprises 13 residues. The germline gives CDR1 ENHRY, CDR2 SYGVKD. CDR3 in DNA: TGTGCCATCAGTTGGGAACGAGGGGCCGAGCAGTACTTC. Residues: CAISWERGAEQYF.

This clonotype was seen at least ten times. DNA for the CDR3: TGTGCCAGCAGCTTGGGGCAGGCCACCTACGAGCAGTACTTC. Amino acid sequence: CASSLGQATYEQYF. This chain connects TRBV5-6 to TRBJ2-7; D is unclear. This CDR3 has 14 amino acids. Germline CDR1 reads SGHDT; CDR2 reads YYEEEE. Trimming pared 0 bases from V and 2 bases from J, leaving 9 bases between.

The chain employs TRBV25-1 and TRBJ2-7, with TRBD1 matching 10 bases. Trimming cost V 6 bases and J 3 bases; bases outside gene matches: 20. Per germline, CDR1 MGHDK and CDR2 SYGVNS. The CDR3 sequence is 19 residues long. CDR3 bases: TGTGCCAGCAGCTCCCCCGGGACAGGGGCCCCGTACCAGTACTACGAGCAGTACTTC. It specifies CASSSPGTGAPYQYYEQYF.

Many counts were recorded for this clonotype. In DNA form, the CDR3 reads TGCAGTGCCCCCGGGACCGTCTTCAACGAGCAGTACTTC. This encodes CSAPGTVFNEQYF. This chain joins TRBV20-1 and TRBJ2-7, with D tentatively TRBD1 or TRBD2 (5 bases each). The CDR3 extends over 13 amino acids. CDR1 and CDR2 (germline): DFQATT, SNEGSKA (reference sequence). Trimming shortened V by 6 bases and J by 5 bases, and 17 bases separated the two germline ends.

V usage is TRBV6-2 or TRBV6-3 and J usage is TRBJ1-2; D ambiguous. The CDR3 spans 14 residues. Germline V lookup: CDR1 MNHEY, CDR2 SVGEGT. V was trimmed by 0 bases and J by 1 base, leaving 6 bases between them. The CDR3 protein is CASSYSAVNYGYTF. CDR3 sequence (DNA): TGTGCCAGCAGTTACTCGGCCGTTAACTATGGCTACACCTTC.

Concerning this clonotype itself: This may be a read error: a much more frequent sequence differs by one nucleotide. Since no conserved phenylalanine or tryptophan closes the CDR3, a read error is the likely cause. This CDR3 is CASGTPPREQYC. DNA of the CDR3: TGTGCTAGTGGAACTCCTCCTAGGGAGCAGTACTGC. The chain recombines TRBV12-5 with TRBJ2-7; D gene ambiguous. CDR3 length equals 12 residues. The V and J ends lost 6 bases and 7 bases respectively, with 13 bases between them. Germline CDR1 reads LGHNT; CDR2 reads FRNRAP.

CDR3 residues: CASSAGQGEFPNTGELFF. The CDR3 DNA follows: TGTGCCAGCAGTGCCGGACAGGGGGAGTTCCCGAACACCGGGGAGCTGTTTTTT. The J gene is TRBJ2-2, the V gene TRBV2, with TRBD1 matching over 10 bases. V was pared by 4 bases and J by 0 bases, with 8 bases of the junction left unmatched. The CDR3 covers 18 residues. Germline V gives CDR1 SNHLY, CDR2 FYNNEI.

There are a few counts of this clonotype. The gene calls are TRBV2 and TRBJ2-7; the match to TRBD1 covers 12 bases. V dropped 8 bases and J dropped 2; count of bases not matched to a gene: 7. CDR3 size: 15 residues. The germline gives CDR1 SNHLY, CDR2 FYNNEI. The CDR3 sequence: CASSSGQGATYEQYF. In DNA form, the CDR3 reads TGTGCCAGCTCATCGGGACAGGGGGCGACCTACGAGCAGTACTTC.

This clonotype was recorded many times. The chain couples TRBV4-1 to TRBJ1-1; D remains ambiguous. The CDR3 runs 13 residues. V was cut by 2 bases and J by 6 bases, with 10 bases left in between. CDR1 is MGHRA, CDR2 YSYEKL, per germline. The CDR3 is CASSQLGLAEAFF. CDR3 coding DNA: TGCGCCAGCAGCCAATTAGGTCTAGCTGAAGCTTTCTTT.

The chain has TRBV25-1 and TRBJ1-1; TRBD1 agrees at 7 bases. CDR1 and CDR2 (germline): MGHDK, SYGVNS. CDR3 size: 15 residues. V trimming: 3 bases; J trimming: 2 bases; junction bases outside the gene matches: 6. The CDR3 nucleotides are TGTGCCAGCAGTGATGAGGGGGCTATAAACACTGAAGCTTTCTTT. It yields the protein CASSDEGAINTEAFF.

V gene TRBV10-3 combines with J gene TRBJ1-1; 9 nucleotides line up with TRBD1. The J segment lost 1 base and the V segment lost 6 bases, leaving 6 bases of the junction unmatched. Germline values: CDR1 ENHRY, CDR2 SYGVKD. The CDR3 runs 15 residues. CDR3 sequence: CAIRPGQGANTEAFF. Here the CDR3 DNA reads TGTGCCATCAGACCGGGACAGGGAGCGAACACTGAAGCTTTCTTT.

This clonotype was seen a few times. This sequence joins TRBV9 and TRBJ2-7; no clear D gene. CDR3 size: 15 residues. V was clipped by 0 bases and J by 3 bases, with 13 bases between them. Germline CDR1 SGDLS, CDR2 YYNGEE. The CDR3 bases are TGTGCCAGCAGCGTAGAGGTCGGTTATGGCTACGAGCAGTACTTC. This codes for CASSVEVGYGYEQYF.

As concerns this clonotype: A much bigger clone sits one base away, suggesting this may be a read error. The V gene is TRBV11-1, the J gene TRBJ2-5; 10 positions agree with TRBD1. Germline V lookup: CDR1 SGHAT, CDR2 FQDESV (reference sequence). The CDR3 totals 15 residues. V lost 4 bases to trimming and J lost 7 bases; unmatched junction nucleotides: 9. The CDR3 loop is CASSSGQGYSGTQYF. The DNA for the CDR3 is TGTGCCAGCAGCTCGGGACAGGGGTATTCAGGGACCCAGTACTTC.

The CDR3 here is CASSQAGGRRSYEQYF. The CDR3 DNA is TGTGCCAGCAGCCAAGCGGGGGGGCGCAGGTCCTACGAGCAGTACTTC. The V call is TRBV7-6, the J call TRBJ2-7; 10 nucleotides align to TRBD2. Losses at the gene ends were 5 bases for V and 1 base for J; bases not matched to a gene: 8. The CDR3 is made up of 16 amino acids. The germline V gene encodes CDR1 SGHVS and CDR2 FNYEAQ.

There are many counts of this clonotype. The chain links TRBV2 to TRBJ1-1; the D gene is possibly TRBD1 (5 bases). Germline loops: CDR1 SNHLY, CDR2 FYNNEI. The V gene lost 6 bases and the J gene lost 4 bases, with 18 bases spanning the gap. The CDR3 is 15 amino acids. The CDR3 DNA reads TGTGCCAGCAGACTGATGAGGGTGGGGGGCACTGAAGCTTTCTTT. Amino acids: CASRLMRVGGTEAFF.

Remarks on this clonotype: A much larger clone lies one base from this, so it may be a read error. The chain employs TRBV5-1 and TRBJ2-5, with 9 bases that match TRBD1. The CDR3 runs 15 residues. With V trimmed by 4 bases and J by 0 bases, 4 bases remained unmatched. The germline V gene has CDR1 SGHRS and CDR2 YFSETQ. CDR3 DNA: TGCGCCAGCAGCACGGACAGGGGATACCAAGAGACCCAGTACTTC. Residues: CASSTDRGYQETQYF.

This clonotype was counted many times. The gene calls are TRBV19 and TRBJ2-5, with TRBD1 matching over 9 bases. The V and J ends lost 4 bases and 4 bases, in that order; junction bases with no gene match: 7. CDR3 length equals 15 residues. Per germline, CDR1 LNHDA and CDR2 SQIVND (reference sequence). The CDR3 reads CASSTGQGLRETQYF. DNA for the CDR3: TGTGCCAGTAGTACGGGACAGGGCTTACGAGAGACCCAGTACTTC.

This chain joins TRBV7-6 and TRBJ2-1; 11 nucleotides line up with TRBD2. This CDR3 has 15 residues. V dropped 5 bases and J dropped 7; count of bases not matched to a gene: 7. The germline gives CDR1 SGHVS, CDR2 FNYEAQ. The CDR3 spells CASSLTSGSFNEQFF. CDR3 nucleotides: TGTGCCAGCAGCCTCACTAGCGGGAGTTTTAATGAGCAGTTCTTC.

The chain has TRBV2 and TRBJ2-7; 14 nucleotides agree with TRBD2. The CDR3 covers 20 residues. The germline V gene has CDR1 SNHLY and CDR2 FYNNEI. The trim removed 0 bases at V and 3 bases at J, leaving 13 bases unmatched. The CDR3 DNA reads TGTGCCAGCAGTGAAGCGGCTAGGGGGACTAGCGGGAGAGGGCTCTACGAGCAGTACTTC. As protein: CASSEAARGTSGRGLYEQYF.

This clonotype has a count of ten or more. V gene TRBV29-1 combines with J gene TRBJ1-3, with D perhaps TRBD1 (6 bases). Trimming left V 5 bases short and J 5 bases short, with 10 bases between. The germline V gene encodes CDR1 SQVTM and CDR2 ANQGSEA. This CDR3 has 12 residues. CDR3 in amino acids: CSVSDSRNTIYF. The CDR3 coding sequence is TGCAGCGTTTCGGACAGCAGAAACACCATATATTTT.

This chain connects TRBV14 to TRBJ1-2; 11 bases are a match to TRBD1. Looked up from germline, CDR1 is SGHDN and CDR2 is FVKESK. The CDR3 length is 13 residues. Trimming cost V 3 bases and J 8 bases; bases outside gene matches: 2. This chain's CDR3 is CASSQGTGGGYTF. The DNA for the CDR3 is TGTGCCAGCAGCCAGGGGACAGGGGGAGGCTACACCTTC.

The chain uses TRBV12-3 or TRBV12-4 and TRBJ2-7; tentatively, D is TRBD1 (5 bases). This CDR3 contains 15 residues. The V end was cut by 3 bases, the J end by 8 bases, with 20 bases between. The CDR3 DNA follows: TGTGCCAGCAGTTTTTTGGACATCCACTCATCCAAGCAGTACTTC. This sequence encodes CASSFLDIHSSKQYF.

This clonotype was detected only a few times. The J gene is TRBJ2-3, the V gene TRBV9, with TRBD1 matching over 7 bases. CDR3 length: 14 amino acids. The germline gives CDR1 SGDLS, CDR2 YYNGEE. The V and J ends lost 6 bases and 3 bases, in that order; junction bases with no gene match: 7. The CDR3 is CASKAGGDTDTQYF. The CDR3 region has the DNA TGTGCCAGCAAAGCAGGGGGAGATACAGATACGCAGTATTTT.

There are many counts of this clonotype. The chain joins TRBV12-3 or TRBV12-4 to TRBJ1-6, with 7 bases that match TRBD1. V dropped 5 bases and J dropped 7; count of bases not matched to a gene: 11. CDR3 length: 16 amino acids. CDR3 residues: CASSTRNRGPNSPLHF. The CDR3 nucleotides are TGTGCCAGCAGTACTCGTAACAGGGGCCCAAATTCACCCCTCCACTTT.

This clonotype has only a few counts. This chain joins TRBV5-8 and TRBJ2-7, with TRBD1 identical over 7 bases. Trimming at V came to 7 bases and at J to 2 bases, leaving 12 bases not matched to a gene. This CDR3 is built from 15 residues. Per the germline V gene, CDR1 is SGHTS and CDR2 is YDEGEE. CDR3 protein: CASPIRRDRAYEQYF. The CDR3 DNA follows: TGTGCCAGCCCTATAAGACGCGACAGGGCCTACGAGCAGTACTTC. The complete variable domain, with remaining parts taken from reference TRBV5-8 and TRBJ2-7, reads EAGVTQSPTHLIKTRGQQATLRCSPISGHTSVYWYQQALGLGLQFLLWYDEGEERNRGNFPPRFSGRQFPNYSSELNVNALELEDSALYLCASPIRRDRAYEQYFGPGTRLTVT.

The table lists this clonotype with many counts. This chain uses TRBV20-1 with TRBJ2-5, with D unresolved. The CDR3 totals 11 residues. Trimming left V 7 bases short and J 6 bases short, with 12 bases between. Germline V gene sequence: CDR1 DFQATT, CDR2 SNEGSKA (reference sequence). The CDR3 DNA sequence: TGCAGTGTAGAAGCAGGAAAGACCCAGTACTTC. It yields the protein CSVEAGKTQYF.

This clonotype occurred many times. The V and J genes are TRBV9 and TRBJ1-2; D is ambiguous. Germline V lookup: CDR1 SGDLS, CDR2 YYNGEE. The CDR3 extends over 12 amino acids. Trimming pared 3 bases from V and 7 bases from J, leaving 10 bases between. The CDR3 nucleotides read TGTGCCAGCAGCGCAATGGGAGGTGGCTACACCTTC. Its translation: CASSAMGGGYTF.